These T cell receptor beta chains were read from a single sample in a study of sequential checkpoint blockade in melanoma. Data came from immunoSEQ multiplex PCR; TCRdb stores just in-frame clones and leaves some out. The sample consists of 6,000 to 8,000 clones, 20% of them appearing once. Sequenced material: tumor tissue (inferred from file names), taken from a patient given nivolumab and ipilimumab in sequence. These receptors all come from a human donor with melanoma. Each CDR3 is given with its conserved first and last residue. The order of the fields is clone size, V gene, J gene, D gene, CDR3 protein, CDR3 DNA. D genes are given only for firm matches. Clone size is not always given. Where it is, it says once, few, many or a class for expanded clones.

abundance: many
v_gene: TRBV9
j_gene: TRBJ1-4
d_gene: .
CDR3aa: CASSVAGATNEKLFF
CDR3nt: TGTGCCAGCAGCGTAGCGGGTGCAACTAATGAAAAACTGTTTTTT

abundance: .
v_gene: TRBV6-8
j_gene: TRBJ2-7
d_gene: .
CDR3aa: CASSYSDPPYEQYF
CDR3nt: TGTGCCAGCAGTTACTCTGACCCTCCCTACGAGCAGTACTTC

abundance: .
v_gene: TRBV15
j_gene: TRBJ2-5
d_gene: .
CDR3aa: CATSRGGGGETQYF
CDR3nt: TGTGCCACCAGCAGAGGTGGGGGAGGAGAGACCCAGTACTTC

abundance: few
v_gene: TRBV19
j_gene: TRBJ1-5
d_gene: .
CDR3aa: CASSISQGQPQHF
CDR3nt: TGTGCCAGTAGTATAAGCCAGGGCCAGCCCCAGCATTTT

abundance: .
v_gene: TRBV6-8
j_gene: TRBJ1-1
d_gene: .
CDR3aa: CASSYSMNTEAFF
CDR3nt: TGTGCCAGCAGTTACTCGATGAACACTGAAGCTTTCTTT

abundance: .
v_gene: TRBV6-8
j_gene: TRBJ2-5
d_gene: TRBD1
CDR3aa: CASSYGTEGVGETQYF
CDR3nt: TGTGCCAGCAGTTACGGGACAGAAGGGGTGGGGGAGACCCAGTACTTC

abundance: .
v_gene: TRBV19
j_gene: TRBJ2-1
d_gene: .
CDR3aa: CASSIRDEQFF
CDR3nt: TGTGCCAGTAGTATTCGGGATGAGCAGTTCTTC

abundance: few
v_gene: TRBV6-8
j_gene: TRBJ2-7
d_gene: .
CDR3aa: CASSYWGNSYEQYF
CDR3nt: TGTGCCAGCAGTTACTGGGGCAACTCCTACGAGCAGTACTTC

abundance: .
v_gene: TRBV11-3
j_gene: TRBJ1-6
d_gene: .
CDR3aa: CASSLRRDNSPLHF
CDR3nt: TGTGCCAGCAGTTTAAGACGGGATAATTCACCCCTCCACTTT

abundance: .
v_gene: TRBV29-1
j_gene: TRBJ2-5
d_gene: .
CDR3aa: CSVEVQQRVETQYF
CDR3nt: TGCAGCGTTGAAGTCCAGCAAAGAGTGGAGACCCAGTACTTC

abundance: .
v_gene: TRBV9
j_gene: TRBJ1-6
d_gene: TRBD1
CDR3aa: CASSPGQLSSVALHF
CDR3nt: TGTGCCAGCAGCCCGGGACAGCTTTCTTCTGTGGCCCTCCACTTT

abundance: large
v_gene: TRBV11-3
j_gene: TRBJ2-1
d_gene: TRBD1
CDR3aa: CASSFDRGPYNEQFF
CDR3nt: TGTGCCAGCAGCTTCGACAGGGGGCCTTACAATGAGCAGTTCTTC

abundance: medium-sized
v_gene: TRBV30
j_gene: TRBJ1-1
d_gene: .
CDR3aa: CAWKKNTEAFF
CDR3nt: TGTGCCTGGAAGAAGAACACTGAAGCTTTCTTT

abundance: few
v_gene: TRBV9
j_gene: TRBJ2-2
d_gene: TRBD2
CDR3aa: CASSVASGGNTGELFF
CDR3nt: TGTGCCAGCAGCGTAGCTAGCGGGGGAAACACCGGGGAGCTGTTTTTT

abundance: few
v_gene: TRBV19
j_gene: TRBJ1-5
d_gene: .
CDR3aa: CASSRHDGQPQHF
CDR3nt: TGTGCCAGTAGCCGACACGATGGGCAGCCCCAGCATTTT

abundance: few
v_gene: TRBV6-8
j_gene: TRBJ1-6
d_gene: .
CDR3aa: CASKEWNWGNSPLHF
CDR3nt: TGTGCCAGCAAGGAATGGAACTGGGGAAATTCACCCCTCCACTTT

abundance: many
v_gene: TRBV9
j_gene: TRBJ1-1
d_gene: .
CDR3aa: CASSPTGGMNTEAFF
CDR3nt: TGTGCCAGCAGCCCGACAGGCGGGATGAACACTGAAGCTTTCTTT

abundance: medium-sized
v_gene: TRBV6-8
j_gene: TRBJ1-4
d_gene: .
CDR3aa: CASSEKGLTNEKLFF
CDR3nt: TGTGCCAGCAGTGAGAAGGGACTCACTAATGAAAAACTGTTTTTT

abundance: few
v_gene: TRBV4-1
j_gene: TRBJ1-2
d_gene: .
CDR3aa: CASSQDRRQNYGYTF
CDR3nt: TGCGCCAGCAGCCAAGATCGCCGGCAAAACTATGGCTACACCTTC

abundance: .
v_gene: TRBV5-1
j_gene: TRBJ2-3
d_gene: TRBD1
CDR3aa: CASSLGGGTTDTQYF
CDR3nt: TGCGCCAGCAGCTTGGGAGGGGGCACCACAGATACGCAGTATTTT

abundance: .
v_gene: TRBV6-8
j_gene: TRBJ2-2
d_gene: TRBD2
CDR3aa: CASTFWTSGNTGELFF
CDR3nt: TGTGCCAGCACCTTCTGGACTAGCGGGAACACCGGGGAGCTGTTTTTT

abundance: .
v_gene: TRBV6-8
j_gene: TRBJ2-2
d_gene: .
CDR3aa: CASSYSAGSTGELFF
CDR3nt: TGTGCCAGCAGTTATTCCGCGGGGTCCACCGGGGAGCTGTTTTTT

abundance: many
v_gene: TRBV11-3
j_gene: TRBJ2-3
d_gene: .
CDR3aa: CASSDPSTLSDTQYF
CDR3nt: TGTGCCAGCAGCGATCCGTCGACACTGTCTGATACGCAGTATTTT

abundance: .
v_gene: TRBV6-8
j_gene: TRBJ2-7
d_gene: TRBD2
CDR3aa: CASSPRGASSGSSYEQYF
CDR3nt: TGTGCCAGCAGCCCTAGGGGGGCGTCTAGCGGGAGCTCCTACGAGCAGTACTTC

abundance: .
v_gene: TRBV6-8
j_gene: TRBJ1-5
d_gene: .
CDR3aa: CASGFVSEYQPQHF
CDR3nt: TGTGCCAGCGGGTTCGTGAGTGAATATCAGCCCCAGCATTTT

abundance: .
v_gene: TRBV6-8
j_gene: TRBJ1-4
d_gene: .
CDR3aa: CASSRQPNEKLFF
CDR3nt: TGTGCCAGCAGTCGACAGCCCAATGAAAAACTGTTTTTT

abundance: .
v_gene: TRBV19
j_gene: TRBJ2-5
d_gene: .
CDR3aa: CASSDRSQETQYF
CDR3nt: TGTGCCAGTAGCGACAGGTCTCAAGAGACCCAGTACTTC

abundance: .
v_gene: TRBV19
j_gene: TRBJ1-2
d_gene: TRBD1
CDR3aa: CASSDRARGYTF
CDR3nt: TGTGCCAGTAGTGACAGGGCCCGTGGCTACACCTTC

abundance: few
v_gene: TRBV6-7
j_gene: TRBJ2-3
d_gene: TRBD2
CDR3aa: CASRISGGGTDTQYF
CDR3nt: TGTGCCAGCAGGATTAGCGGGGGAGGTACAGATACGCAGTATTTT

abundance: many
v_gene: TRBV6-8
j_gene: TRBJ2-7
d_gene: TRBD1
CDR3aa: CASSKLGQGEKQYF
CDR3nt: TGTGCCAGCAGTAAATTGGGACAGGGCGAGAAGCAGTACTTC

abundance: .
v_gene: TRBV30
j_gene: TRBJ1-5
d_gene: TRBD1
CDR3aa: CAWSGRRDRTFNQPQHF
CDR3nt: TGTGCCTGGAGTGGGAGACGGGACAGAACTTTCAATCAGCCCCAGCATTTT

abundance: many
v_gene: TRBV11-3
j_gene: TRBJ1-4
d_gene: .
CDR3aa: CASSLSVGANEKLFF
CDR3nt: TGTGCCAGCAGCTTATCTGTTGGGGCTAATGAAAAACTGTTTTTT

abundance: .
v_gene: TRBV18
j_gene: TRBJ2-5
d_gene: TRBD2
CDR3aa: CASSILLAAKKETQYF
CDR3nt: TGTGCCAGCTCAATTTTGCTAGCGGCGAAAAAAGAGACCCAGTACTTC

abundance: few
v_gene: TRBV6-8
j_gene: TRBJ2-2
d_gene: TRBD1
CDR3aa: CASSRQGPNTGELFF
CDR3nt: TGTGCCAGCAGTAGACAGGGCCCGAACACCGGGGAGCTGTTTTTT

abundance: many
v_gene: TRBV11-3
j_gene: TRBJ1-2
d_gene: .
CDR3aa: CASSLGAGANYGYTF
CDR3nt: TGTGCCAGCAGCCTCGGGGCAGGAGCTAACTATGGCTACACCTTC

abundance: medium-sized
v_gene: TRBV6-8
j_gene: TRBJ1-2
d_gene: .
CDR3aa: CASSYSGWDYGYTF
CDR3nt: TGTGCCAGCAGTTACTCGGGGTGGGACTATGGCTACACCTTC

abundance: .
v_gene: TRBV6-8
j_gene: TRBJ1-2
d_gene: TRBD1
CDR3aa: CASSDRGNYGYTF
CDR3nt: TGTGCCAGCTCGGACAGGGGGAACTATGGCTACACCTTC

abundance: .
v_gene: TRBV11-3
j_gene: TRBJ2-3
d_gene: TRBD2
CDR3aa: CASSLETSGTDTQYF
CDR3nt: TGTGCCAGCAGCTTAGAGACTAGCGGCACAGATACGCAGTATTTT

abundance: few
v_gene: TRBV6-8
j_gene: TRBJ1-4
d_gene: .
CDR3aa: CASSEGVGREKLFF
CDR3nt: TGTGCCAGCAGTGAGGGGGTCGGCCGGGAAAAACTGTTTTTT

abundance: many
v_gene: TRBV6-8
j_gene: TRBJ2-1
d_gene: .
CDR3aa: CASSYRLREEQFF
CDR3nt: TGTGCCAGCAGTTACCGATTGAGAGAAGAGCAGTTCTTC

abundance: few
v_gene: TRBV19
j_gene: TRBJ1-1
d_gene: TRBD1
CDR3aa: CASTTDRLGTEAFF
CDR3nt: TGTGCCAGTACCACGGACAGGCTAGGTACTGAAGCTTTCTTT

abundance: .
v_gene: TRBV5-1
j_gene: TRBJ2-7
d_gene: .
CDR3aa: CASSLQGIVYEQYF
CDR3nt: TGCGCCAGCAGCTTACAGGGAATCGTTTACGAGCAGTACTTC

abundance: few
v_gene: TRBV7-5
j_gene: TRBJ1-3
d_gene: .
CDR3aa: CASSLGGGSGNTIYF
CDR3nt: TGTGCCAGCAGCTTAGGGGGCGGTTCTGGAAACACCATATATTTT

abundance: many
v_gene: TRBV11-3
j_gene: TRBJ2-7
d_gene: .
CDR3aa: CASSPIARALSYEQYF
CDR3nt: TGTGCCAGCAGCCCTATTGCCAGGGCCCTCTCCTACGAGCAGTACTTC

abundance: many
v_gene: TRBV11-3
j_gene: TRBJ1-2
d_gene: TRBD1
CDR3aa: CASSLATGGVGYTF
CDR3nt: TGTGCCAGCAGCTTGGCTACAGGGGGAGTTGGCTACACCTTC